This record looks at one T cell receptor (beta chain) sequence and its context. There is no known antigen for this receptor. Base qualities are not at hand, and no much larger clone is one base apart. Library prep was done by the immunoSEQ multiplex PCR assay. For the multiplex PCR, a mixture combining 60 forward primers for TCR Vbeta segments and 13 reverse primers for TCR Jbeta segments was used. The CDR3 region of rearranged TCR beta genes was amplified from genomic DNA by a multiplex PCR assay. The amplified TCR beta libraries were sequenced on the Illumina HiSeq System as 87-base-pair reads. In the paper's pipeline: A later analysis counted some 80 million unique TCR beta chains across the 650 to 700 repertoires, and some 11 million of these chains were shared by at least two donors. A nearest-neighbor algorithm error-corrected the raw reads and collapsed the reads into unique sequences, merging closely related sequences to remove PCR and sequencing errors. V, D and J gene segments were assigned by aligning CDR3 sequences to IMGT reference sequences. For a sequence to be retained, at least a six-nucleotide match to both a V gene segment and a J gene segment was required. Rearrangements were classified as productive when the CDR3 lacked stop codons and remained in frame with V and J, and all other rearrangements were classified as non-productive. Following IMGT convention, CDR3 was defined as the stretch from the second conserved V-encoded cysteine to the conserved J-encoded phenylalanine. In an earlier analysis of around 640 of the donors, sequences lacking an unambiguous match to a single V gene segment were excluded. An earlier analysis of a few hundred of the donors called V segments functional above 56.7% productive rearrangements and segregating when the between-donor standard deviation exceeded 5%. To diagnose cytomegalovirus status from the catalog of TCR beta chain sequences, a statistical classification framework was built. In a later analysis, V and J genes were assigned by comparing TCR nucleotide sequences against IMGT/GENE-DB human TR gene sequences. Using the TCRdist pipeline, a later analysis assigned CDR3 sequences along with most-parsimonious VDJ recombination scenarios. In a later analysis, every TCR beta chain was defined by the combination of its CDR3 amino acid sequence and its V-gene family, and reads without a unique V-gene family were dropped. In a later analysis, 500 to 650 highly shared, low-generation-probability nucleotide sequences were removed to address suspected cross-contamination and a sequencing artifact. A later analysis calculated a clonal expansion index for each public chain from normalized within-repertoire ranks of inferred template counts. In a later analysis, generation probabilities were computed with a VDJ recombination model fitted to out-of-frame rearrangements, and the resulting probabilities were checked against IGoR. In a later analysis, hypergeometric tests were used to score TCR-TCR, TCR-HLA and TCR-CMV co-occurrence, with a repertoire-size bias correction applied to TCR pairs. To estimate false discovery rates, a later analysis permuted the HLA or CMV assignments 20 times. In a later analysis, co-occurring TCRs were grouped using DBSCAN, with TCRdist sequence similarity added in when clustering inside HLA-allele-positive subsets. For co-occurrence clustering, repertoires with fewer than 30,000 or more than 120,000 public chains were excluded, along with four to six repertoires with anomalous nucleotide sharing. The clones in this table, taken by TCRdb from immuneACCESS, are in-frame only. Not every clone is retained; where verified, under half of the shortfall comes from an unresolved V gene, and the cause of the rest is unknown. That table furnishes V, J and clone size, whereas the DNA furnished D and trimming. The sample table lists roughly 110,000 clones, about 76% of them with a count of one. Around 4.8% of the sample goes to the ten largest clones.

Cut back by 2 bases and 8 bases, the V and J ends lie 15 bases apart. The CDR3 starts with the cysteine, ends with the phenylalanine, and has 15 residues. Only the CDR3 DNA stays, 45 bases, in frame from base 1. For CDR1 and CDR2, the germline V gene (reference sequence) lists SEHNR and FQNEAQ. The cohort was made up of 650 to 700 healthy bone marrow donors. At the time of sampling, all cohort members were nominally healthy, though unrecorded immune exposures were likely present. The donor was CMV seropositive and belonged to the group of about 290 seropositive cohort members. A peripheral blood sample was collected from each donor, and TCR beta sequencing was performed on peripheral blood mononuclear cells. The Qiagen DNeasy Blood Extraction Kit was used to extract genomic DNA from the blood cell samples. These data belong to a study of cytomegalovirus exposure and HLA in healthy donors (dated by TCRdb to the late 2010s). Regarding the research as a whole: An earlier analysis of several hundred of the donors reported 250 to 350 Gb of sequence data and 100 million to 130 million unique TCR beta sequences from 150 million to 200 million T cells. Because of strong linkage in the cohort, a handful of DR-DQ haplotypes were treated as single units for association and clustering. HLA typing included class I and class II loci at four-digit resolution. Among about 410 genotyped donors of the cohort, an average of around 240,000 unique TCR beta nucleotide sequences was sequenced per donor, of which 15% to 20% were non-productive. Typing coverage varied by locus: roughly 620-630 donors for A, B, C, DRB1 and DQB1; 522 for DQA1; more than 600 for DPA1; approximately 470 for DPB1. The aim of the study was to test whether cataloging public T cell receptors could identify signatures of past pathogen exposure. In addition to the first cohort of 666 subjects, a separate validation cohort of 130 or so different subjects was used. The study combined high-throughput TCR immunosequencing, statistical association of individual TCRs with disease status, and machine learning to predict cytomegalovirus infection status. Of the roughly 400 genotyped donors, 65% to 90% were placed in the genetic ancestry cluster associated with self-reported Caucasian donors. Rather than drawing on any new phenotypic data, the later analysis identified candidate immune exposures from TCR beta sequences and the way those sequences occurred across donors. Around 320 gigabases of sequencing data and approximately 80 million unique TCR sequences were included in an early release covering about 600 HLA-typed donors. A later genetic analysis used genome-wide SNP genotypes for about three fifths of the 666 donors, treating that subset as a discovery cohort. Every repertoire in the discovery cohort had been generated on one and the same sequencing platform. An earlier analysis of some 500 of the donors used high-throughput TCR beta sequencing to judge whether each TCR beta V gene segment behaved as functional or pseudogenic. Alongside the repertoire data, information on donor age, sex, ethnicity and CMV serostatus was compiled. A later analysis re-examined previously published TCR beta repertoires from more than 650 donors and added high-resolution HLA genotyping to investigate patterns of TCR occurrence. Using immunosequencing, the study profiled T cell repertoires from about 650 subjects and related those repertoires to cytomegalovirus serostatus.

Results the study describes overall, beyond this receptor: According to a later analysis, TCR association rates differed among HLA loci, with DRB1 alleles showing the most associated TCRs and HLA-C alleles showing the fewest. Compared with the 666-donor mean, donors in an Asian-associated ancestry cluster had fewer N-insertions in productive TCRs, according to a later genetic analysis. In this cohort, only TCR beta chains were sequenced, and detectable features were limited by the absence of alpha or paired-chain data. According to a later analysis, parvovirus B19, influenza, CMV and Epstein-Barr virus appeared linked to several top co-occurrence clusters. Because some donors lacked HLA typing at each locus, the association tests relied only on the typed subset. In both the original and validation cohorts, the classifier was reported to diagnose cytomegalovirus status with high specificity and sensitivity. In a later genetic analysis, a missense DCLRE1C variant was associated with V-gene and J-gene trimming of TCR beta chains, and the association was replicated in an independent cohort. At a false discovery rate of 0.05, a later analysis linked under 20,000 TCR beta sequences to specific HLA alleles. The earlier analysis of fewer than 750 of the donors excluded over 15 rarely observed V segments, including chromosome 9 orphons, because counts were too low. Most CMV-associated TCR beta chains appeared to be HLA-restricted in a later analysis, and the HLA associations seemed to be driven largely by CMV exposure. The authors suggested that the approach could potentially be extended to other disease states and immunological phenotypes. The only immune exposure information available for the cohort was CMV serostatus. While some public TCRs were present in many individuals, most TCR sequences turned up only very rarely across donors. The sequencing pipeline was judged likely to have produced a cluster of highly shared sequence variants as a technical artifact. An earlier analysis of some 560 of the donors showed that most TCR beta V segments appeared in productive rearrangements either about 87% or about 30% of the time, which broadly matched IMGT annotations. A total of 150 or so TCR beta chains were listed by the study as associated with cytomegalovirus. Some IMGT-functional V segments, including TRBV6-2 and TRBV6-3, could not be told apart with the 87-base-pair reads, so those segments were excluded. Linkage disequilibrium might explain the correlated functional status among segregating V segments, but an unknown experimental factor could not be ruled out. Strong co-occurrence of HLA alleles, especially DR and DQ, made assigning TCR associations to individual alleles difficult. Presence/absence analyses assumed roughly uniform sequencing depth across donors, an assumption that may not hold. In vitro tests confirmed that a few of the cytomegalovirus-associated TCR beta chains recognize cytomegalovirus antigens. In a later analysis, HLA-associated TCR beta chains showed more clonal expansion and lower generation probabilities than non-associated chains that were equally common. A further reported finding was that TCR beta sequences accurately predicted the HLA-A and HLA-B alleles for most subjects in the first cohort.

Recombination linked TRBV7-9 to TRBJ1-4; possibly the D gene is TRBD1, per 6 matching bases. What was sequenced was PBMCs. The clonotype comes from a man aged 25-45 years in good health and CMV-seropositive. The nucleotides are TGTGCCAGCAGCTTAACGGGGGGGGCTGCGGAAAAACTGTTTTTT. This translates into CASSLTGGAAEKLFF.